The 21 T cell receptor beta chains listed next were all sequenced from one sample in a study of T cell repertoires in cytomegalovirus infection. These receptors are not linked to any known antigen. TCRdb ran MiXCR on the reads and lists one entry per CDR3 protein. The sample records some 940,000 distinct CDR3 sequences, roughly 31% being singletons. The material was cultured CD8+ T cells from PBMCs, obtained from culture after CMV antigen stimulation. All receptors come from a human donor in good health (CMV status not recorded). Some clones in this sample may be carry-over from other donors' samples.

This clonotype was picked up many times. The chain links TRBV7-8 to TRBJ1-1, with D perhaps TRBD1 (6 bases). Germline V gives CDR1 SGHVS, CDR2 FQNEAQ. CDR3 length: 16 residues. Trimming removed 5 bases at V and 0 bases at J, with 16 bases between. The CDR3 region is CASSQPGQSMNTEAFF. CDR3 DNA sequence: TGTGCCAGCAGCCAACCCGGACAGTCTATGAACACTGAAGCTTTCTTT.

The gene calls are TRBV4-1 and TRBJ2-7; tentative D call: TRBD2 (5 bases). This CDR3 comprises 13 residues. CDR1 is MGHRA and CDR2 is YSYEKL in the germline V gene. V was cut by 5 bases and J by 3 bases, with 11 bases left in between. CDR3 coding DNA: TGCGCCAGCAGCTCCGAGGGCAGCTACGAGCAGTACTTC. Amino acids: CASSSEGSYEQYF.

The V gene is TRBV5-4, the J gene TRBJ2-2; 7 nucleotides align to TRBD1. With 9 bases clipped from V and 3 bases from J, the junction kept 5 bases outside the gene matches. This CDR3 has 13 residues. Per germline, CDR1 SGHNT and CDR2 YYREEE (reference sequence). The DNA of the CDR3 is TGTGCCATACAGGGGACCTACACCGGGGAGCTGTTTTTT. Encoded protein: CAIQGTYTGELFF.

About this clonotype itself: At one boundary the junction diverges from the germline segment, which might be a read error. This sequence joins TRBV3-1 and TRBJ2-5, with 12 positions matching TRBD2. The CDR3 sequence is 15 residues long. Germline values: CDR1 LGHDT, CDR2 YNNKEL (reference sequence). Here the CDR3 reads CVSSRLAGDQETQYF. The CDR3 DNA reads as TGTGTCAGCAGCCGACTAGCGGGGGACCAAGAGACCCAGTACTTC.

V and J are TRBV6-5 and TRBJ2-3; 11 bases match TRBD1. V lost 6 bases to trimming and J lost 2 bases; unmatched junction nucleotides: 13. Germline values: CDR1 MNHEY, CDR2 SVGAGI. This CDR3 spans 18 amino acids. The CDR3 reads CASSYIRDRGGATDTQYF. As DNA, the CDR3 is TGTGCCAGCAGCTACATCCGGGACAGGGGGGGGGCCACAGATACGCAGTATTTT.

In this sample, this clonotype turned up a few times. This rearrangement joins TRBV6-2 or TRBV6-3 to TRBJ1-2, with TRBD1 matching over 11 bases. The junction had 13 bases not matched to a gene; V was cut back by 0 bases and J by 4 bases. Per germline, CDR1 MNHEY and CDR2 SVGEGT. The CDR3 spans 19 residues. The CDR3 region is CASSYSARPRTGGVYGYTF. DNA of the CDR3: TGTGCCAGCAGTTACTCCGCCCGGCCAAGGACAGGGGGCGTCTATGGCTACACCTTC.

A note on this clonotype: One end of the junction fails to match germline, which may point to a read error. The chain couples TRBV6-1 to TRBJ2-2, with 10 bases aligning to TRBD1. CDR3 length: 15 amino acids. Germline CDR1 and CDR2: MNHNS and SASEGT. DNA of the CDR3: TGTGCCAGCAGTTACGGGACAGGGGCGACCGGGGAGCCGTTTTTT. It yields the protein CASSYGTGATGEPFF.

This chain uses TRBV9 with TRBJ1-2; tentatively, D is TRBD1 (6 bases). Germline CDR1 SGDLS, CDR2 YYNGEE. CDR3 length: 11 amino acids. This chain's CDR3 is CATGADYGYTF. In DNA form, the CDR3 reads TGTGCTACGGGGGCGGACTATGGCTACACCTTC. Based on the CDR3 plus reference TRBV9 and TRBJ1-2, the full variable domain is DSGVTQTPKHLITATGQRVTLRCSPRSGDLSVYWYQQSLDQGLQFLIQYYNGEERAKGNILERFSAQQFPDLHSELNLSSLELGDSALYFCATGADYGYTFGSGTRLTVV.

As DNA, the CDR3 is TGTGCCAGCAGTTACGGTCTTCACCGGGGCTCTGGAAACACCATATATTTT. Translated, it gives CASSYGLHRGSGNTIYF. The rearrangement joins TRBV6-2 or TRBV6-3 to TRBJ1-3; D ambiguous. The CDR3 spans 17 residues. V dropped 2 bases and J dropped 0 bases, with 14 bases sitting between them. Per the germline V gene, CDR1 is MNHEY and CDR2 is SVGEGT.

The chain employs TRBV7-6 and TRBJ1-3, with a possible D match to TRBD1 (5 bases). Germline CDR1 and CDR2: SGHVS and FNYEAQ. V was cut by 2 bases and J by 8 bases, with 16 bases left in between. The CDR3 consists of 15 residues. Here the CDR3 reads CASSLSPGDEDTIYF. CDR3 nucleotide sequence: TGTGCCAGCAGCTTAAGTCCGGGGGATGAAGACACCATATATTTT.

The CDR3 loop reads CASRGLAGGSLTDTQYF. The DNA of the CDR3 is TGTGCCAGCAGGGGACTAGCGGGGGGATCACTGACAGATACGCAGTATTTT. The chain carries TRBV6-6 and TRBJ2-3; 15 bases align to TRBD2. Trimming removed 6 bases from V and 3 bases from J; junction bases left unmatched: 7. The CDR3 runs 17 residues. Looked up from germline, CDR1 is MNHNY and CDR2 is SVGAGI (reference sequence).

This clonotype was recorded a few times. The chain joins TRBV12-3 or TRBV12-4 to TRBJ1-3; weak D call: TRBD1 (5 bases). The V gene lost 1 base and the J gene lost 0 bases, with 7 bases spanning the gap. The CDR3 sequence is 15 residues long. The CDR3 spells CASSLVGASGNTIYF. In DNA form, the CDR3 reads TGTGCCAGCAGTTTAGTAGGGGCCTCTGGAAACACCATATATTTT.

Comments on this clonotype: A much more abundant neighbour one base away suggests this may be a read error. The CDR3: CASPLLAGATDTQYF. CDR3 nucleotides: TGTGCCAGCCCCCTACTAGCGGGGGCCACAGATACGCAGTATTTT. J is TRBJ2-3 and V is TRBV2; the match to TRBD2 covers 11 bases. The CDR3 is 15 residues long. Germline values: CDR1 SNHLY, CDR2 FYNNEI. Trimming at V came to 8 bases and at J to 2 bases, leaving 6 bases not matched to a gene.

The CDR3 spells CSAPSIAGENYNEQFF. Here the CDR3 DNA reads TGCAGTGCTCCCTCGATAGCGGGGGAGAACTACAATGAGCAGTTCTTC. This rearrangement joins TRBV20-1 to TRBJ2-1; 9 bases align to TRBD2. Germline CDR1 and CDR2: DFQATT and SNEGSKA (reference sequence). The CDR3 runs 16 residues. The ends lost 5 bases at V and 3 bases at J; junction bases unmatched: 11.

This clonotype came up a few times. The chain combines TRBV10-2 with TRBJ1-1, with D perhaps matching TRBD1 (5 bases). V lost 10 bases, J lost 8 bases, and 14 bases lay in between. CDR3 length equals 11 residues. Germline-derived CDR1 and CDR2 are WSHSY and SAAADI. For the CDR3, the DNA is TGCGCCACCTTGGGGGGTCCCGAAGCTTTCTTT. Translating gives CATLGGPEAFF.

This clonotype was counted only a few times. This chain uses TRBV12-3 or TRBV12-4 with TRBJ1-2, with D hard to call. Trimming removed 5 bases from V and 6 bases from J, with 7 bases in between. The CDR3 consists of 11 residues. As DNA, the CDR3 is TGTGCCAGCAGTACTTGGGATGGCTACACCTTC. Residues: CASSTWDGYTF.

DNA of the CDR3: TGCGCCAGCAGCGTGGACTACTACAATGAGCAGTTCTTC. Amino acids: CASSVDYYNEQFF. The J gene is TRBJ2-1, the V gene TRBV5-1, with D maybe TRBD2 (6 bases). In germline, CDR1 is SGHRS, CDR2 YFSETQ. The V and J ends lost 4 bases and 3 bases respectively, with 8 bases between them. This CDR3 has 13 residues.

This clonotype showed up just a few times. CDR3 in DNA: TGTGCCAGCTCACCTCCGGGGCAGATACAAGAGACCCAGTACTTC. Protein sequence: CASSPPGQIQETQYF. The V call is TRBV18, the J call TRBJ2-5; either TRBD1 or TRBD2 may supply D (5 bases each). Trimming took 3 bases from V and 2 from J, leaving 13 bases between them. The germline V gene has CDR1 KGHSH and CDR2 LQKENI. The CDR3 is made up of 15 amino acids.

The chain combines TRBV4-1 with TRBJ2-3, with 7 bases fitting TRBD2. Per germline, CDR1 MGHRA and CDR2 YSYEKL. After removal of 0 bases from V and 2 bases from J, the junction contained 8 bases not matched to a gene. The CDR3 consists of 17 residues. CDR3 region: CASSQDPSGLTTDTQYF. The DNA of the CDR3 is TGCGCCAGCAGCCAAGACCCTAGCGGACTAACCACAGATACGCAGTATTTT.

The CDR3 spells CASSLSLLGPINEKLFF. As DNA, the CDR3 is TGTGCCAGCAGCTTATCATTGCTCGGGCCGATTAATGAAAAACTGTTTTTT. This chain links TRBV5-5 with TRBJ1-4; D not certain. This CDR3 is 17 amino acids long. V lost 2 bases and J lost 4, with 18 bases in between. Per germline, CDR1 SGHKS and CDR2 YYEKEE (reference sequence).

Notes on this clonotype: Being one base from a much bigger clone, this may be a read error. The V call is TRBV7-8, the J call TRBJ1-5; the D is unclear. CDR1 is SGHVS, CDR2 FQNEAQ, per germline. The CDR3 sequence is 16 residues long. Trimming cost V 1 base and J 3 bases, with 13 bases left between them. CDR3 bases: TGTGCCAGCAGCTTAGATTCTTCGGAGAACAATCAGCCCCAGCATTTT. This sequence encodes CASSLDSSENNQPQHF. Using reference TRBV7-8 and TRBJ1-5 for the parts outside the CDR3, the full variable domain is GAGVSQSPRYKVAKRGQDVALRCDPISGHVSLFWYQQALGQGPEFLTYFQNEAQLDKSGLPSDRFFAERPEGSVSTLKIQRTQQEDSAVYLCASSLDSSENNQPQHFGDGTRLSIL.